Presented here are 6 T cell receptor beta chains from one specimen sequenced in a study of CD8 T cells in ankylosing spondylitis. Findings and caveats of the study: Made up of about eight highly homologous variants, a TCR beta motif appeared characteristic of ankylosing spondylitis blood.

In TCRdb, the 5' RACE reads were re-called with MiXCR into one record per CDR3 protein. This table holds some 700,000 distinct CDR3 sequences, roughly 19% found once. Their specific antigens are unknown. The sample consisted of blood, either unsorted or a sorted T cell fraction (not recorded which). These receptors were collected from a male donor with ankylosing spondylitis.

A remark on this clonotype: This clone may be a read error of a much larger clone one base away. This chain uses TRBV28 with TRBJ2-7; weak D call: TRBD2 (5 bases). The germline V and J ends were trimmed by 5 bases and 4 bases, with 21 bases remaining between them. Germline V gene sequence: CDR1 MDHEN, CDR2 SYDVKM. This CDR3 has 16 amino acids. CDR3: CASSGSGSGPVYEQYF. The DNA of the CDR3 is TGTGCCAGCAGTGGGAGTGGCAGTGGTCCCGTTTACGAGCAGTACTTC.

This chain connects TRBV5-4 to TRBJ2-5, with D maybe TRBD1 (6 bases). The CDR3 is 17 residues long. Germline-derived CDR1 and CDR2 are SGHNT and YYREEE (reference sequence). Trimming shortened V by 0 bases and J by 2 bases, and 17 bases separated the two germline ends. DNA of the CDR3: TGTGCCAGCAGCTTGGTCCCTCCCGGGACAACGCAAGAGACCCAGTACTTC. Amino acids: CASSLVPPGTTQETQYF.

This clonotype was found a few times. The genes are TRBV20-1 and TRBJ1-1; D is undetermined. The germline V gene has CDR1 DFQATT and CDR2 SNEGSKA (reference sequence). This CDR3 contains 14 residues. V was trimmed by 2 bases and J by 1 base, leaving 11 bases between them. CDR3 DNA sequence: TGCAGTGCTAGACTAAACCGGGAGAACACTGAAGCTTTCTTT. Protein product: CSARLNRENTEAFF.

The rearrangement uses TRBV6-2 or TRBV6-3 and TRBJ2-7; TRBD1 might be the D (6 bases). V lost 5 bases and J 2 bases, leaving 13 bases between the germline ends. Germline-derived CDR1 and CDR2 are MNHEY and SVGEGT. The CDR3 covers 14 residues. The CDR3 sequence: CASSHPGVAYEQYF. CDR3 sequence (DNA): TGTGCCAGCAGTCATCCAGGGGTGGCCTACGAGCAGTACTTC.

This chain joins TRBV4-1 and TRBJ2-3; no definite D call. CDR1 and CDR2 (germline): MGHRA, YSYEKL. This CDR3 has 17 amino acids. V was shortened by 0 bases and J by 4 bases, with 17 bases between the two germline ends. The CDR3 protein is CASSQDRASDVSDTQYF. CDR3 coding DNA: TGCGCCAGCAGCCAAGATAGGGCTAGTGATGTTTCAGATACGCAGTATTTT.

The table lists this clonotype with many counts. This chain connects TRBV5-1 to TRBJ2-7; 10 bases agree with TRBD1. V lost 4 bases to trimming and J lost 5 bases; unmatched junction nucleotides: 6. Per the germline V gene, CDR1 is SGHRS and CDR2 is YFSETQ. The CDR3 is made up of 14 amino acids. The chain's CDR3 is CASSPGQGVHEQYF. The CDR3 nucleotides read TGCGCCAGCAGCCCCGGACAGGGGGTACACGAGCAGTACTTC.